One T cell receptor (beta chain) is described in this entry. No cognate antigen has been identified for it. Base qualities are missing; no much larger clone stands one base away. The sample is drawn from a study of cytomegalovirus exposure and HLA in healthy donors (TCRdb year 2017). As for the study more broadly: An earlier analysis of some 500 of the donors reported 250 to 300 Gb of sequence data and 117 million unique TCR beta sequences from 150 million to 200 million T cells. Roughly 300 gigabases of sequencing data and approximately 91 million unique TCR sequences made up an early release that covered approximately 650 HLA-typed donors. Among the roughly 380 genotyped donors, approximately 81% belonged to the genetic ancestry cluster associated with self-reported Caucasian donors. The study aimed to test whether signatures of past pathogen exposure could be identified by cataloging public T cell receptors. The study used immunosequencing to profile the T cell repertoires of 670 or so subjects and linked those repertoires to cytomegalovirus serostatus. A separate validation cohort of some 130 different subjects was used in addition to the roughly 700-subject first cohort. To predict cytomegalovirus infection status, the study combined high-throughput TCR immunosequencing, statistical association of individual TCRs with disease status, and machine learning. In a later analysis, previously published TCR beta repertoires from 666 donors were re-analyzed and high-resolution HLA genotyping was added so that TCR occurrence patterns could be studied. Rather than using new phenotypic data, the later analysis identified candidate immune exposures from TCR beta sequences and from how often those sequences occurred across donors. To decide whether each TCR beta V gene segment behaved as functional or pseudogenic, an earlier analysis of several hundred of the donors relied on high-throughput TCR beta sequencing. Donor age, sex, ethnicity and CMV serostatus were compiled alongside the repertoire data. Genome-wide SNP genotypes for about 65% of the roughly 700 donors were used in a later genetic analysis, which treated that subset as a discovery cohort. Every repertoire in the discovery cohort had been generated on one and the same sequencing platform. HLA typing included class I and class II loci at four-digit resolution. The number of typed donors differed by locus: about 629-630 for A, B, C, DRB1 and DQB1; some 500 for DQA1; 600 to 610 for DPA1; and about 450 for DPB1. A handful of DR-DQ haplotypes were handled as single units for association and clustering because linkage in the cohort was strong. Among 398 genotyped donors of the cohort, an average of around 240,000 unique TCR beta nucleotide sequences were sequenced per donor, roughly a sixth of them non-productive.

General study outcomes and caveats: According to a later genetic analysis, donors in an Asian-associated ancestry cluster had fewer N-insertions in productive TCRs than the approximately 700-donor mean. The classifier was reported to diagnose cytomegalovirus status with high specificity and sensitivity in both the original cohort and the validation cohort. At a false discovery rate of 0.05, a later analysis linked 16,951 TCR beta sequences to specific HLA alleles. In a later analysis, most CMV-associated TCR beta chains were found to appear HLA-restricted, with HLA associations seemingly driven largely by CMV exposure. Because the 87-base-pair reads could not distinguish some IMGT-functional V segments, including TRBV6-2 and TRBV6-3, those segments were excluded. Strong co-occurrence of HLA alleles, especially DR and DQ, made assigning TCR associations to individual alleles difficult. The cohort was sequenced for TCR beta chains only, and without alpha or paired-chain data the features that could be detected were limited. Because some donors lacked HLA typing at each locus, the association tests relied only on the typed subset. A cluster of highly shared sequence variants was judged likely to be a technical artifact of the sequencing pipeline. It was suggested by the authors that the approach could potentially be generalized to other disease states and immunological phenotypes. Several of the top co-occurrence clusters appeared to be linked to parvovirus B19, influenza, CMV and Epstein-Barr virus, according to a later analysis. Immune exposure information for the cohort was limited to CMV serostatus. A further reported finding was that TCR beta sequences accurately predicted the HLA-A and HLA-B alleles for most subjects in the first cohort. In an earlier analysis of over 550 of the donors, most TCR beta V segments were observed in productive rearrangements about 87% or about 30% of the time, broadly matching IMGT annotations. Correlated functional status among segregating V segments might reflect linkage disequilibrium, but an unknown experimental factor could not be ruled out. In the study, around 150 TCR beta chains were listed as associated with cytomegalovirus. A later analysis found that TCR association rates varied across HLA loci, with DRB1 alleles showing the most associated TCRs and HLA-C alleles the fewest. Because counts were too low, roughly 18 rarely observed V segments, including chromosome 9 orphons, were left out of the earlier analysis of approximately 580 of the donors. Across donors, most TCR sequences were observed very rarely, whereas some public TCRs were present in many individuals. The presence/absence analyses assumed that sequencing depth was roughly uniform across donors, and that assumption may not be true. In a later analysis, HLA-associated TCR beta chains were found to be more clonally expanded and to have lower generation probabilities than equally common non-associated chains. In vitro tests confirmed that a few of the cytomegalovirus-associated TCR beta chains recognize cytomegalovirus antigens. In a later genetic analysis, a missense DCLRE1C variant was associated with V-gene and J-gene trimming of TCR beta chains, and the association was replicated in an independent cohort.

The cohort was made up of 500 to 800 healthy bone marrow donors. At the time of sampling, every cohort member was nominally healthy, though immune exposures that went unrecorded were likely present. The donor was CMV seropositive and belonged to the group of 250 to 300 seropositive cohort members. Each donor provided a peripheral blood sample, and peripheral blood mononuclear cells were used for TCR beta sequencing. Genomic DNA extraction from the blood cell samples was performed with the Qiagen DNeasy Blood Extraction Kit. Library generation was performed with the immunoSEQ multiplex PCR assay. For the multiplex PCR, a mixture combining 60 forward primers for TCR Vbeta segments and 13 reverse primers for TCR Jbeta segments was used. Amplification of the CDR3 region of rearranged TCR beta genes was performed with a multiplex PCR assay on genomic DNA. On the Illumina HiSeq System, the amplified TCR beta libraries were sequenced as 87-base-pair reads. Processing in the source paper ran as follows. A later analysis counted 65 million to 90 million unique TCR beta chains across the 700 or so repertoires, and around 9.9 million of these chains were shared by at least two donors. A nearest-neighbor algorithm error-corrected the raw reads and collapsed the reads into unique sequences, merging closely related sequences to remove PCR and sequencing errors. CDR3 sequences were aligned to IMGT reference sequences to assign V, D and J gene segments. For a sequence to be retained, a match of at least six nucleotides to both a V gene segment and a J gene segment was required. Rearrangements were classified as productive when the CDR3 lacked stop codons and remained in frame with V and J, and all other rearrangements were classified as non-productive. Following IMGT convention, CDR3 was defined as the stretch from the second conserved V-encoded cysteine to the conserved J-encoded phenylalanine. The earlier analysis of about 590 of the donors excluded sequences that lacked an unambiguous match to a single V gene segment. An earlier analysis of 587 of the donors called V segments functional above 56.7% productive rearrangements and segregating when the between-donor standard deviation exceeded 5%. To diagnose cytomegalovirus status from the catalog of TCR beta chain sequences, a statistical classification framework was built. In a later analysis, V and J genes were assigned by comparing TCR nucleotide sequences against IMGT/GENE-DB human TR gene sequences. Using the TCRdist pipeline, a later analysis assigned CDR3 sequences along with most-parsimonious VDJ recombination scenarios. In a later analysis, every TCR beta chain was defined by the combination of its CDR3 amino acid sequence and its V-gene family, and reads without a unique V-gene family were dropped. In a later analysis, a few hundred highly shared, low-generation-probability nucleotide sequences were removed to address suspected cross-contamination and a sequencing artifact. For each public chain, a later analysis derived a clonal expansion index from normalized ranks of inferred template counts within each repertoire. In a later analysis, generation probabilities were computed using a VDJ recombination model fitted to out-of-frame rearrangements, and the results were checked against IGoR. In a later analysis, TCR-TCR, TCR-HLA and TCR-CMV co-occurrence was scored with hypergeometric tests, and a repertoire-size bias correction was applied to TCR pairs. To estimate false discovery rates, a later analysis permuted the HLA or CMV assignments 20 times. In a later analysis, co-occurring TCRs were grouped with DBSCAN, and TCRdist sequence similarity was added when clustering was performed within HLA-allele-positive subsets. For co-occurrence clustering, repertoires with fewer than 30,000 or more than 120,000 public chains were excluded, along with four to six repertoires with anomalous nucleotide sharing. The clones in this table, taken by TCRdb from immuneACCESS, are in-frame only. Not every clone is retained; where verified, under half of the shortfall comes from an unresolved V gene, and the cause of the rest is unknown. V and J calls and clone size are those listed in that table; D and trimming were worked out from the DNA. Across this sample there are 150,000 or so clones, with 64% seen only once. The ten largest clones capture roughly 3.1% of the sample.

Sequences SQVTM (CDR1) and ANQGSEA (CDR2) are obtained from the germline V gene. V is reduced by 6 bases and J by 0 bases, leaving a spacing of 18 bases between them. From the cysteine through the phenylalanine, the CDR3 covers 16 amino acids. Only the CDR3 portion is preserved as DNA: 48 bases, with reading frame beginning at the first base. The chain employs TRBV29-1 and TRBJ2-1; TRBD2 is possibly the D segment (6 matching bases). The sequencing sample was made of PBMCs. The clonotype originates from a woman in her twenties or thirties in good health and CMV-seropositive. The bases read TGCAGCGTCACCAAAGGGGACTCCGGCTCCTACAATGAGCAGTTCTTC. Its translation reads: CSVTKGDSGSYNEQFF.